The TCR beta chain described here comes from a study of T-cell reconstitution after alpha-beta-depleted transplantation in children. General observations from the study: It was newly produced T cells that mostly accounted for T-cell counts and diversity one year after transplant. Surviving recipient T cells and thymic progenitors accounted for the high day-60 TCRbeta diversity observed in some patients.

The germline V gene has CDR1 SQVTM and CDR2 ANQGSEA. This CDR3 region has 13 residues. V was clipped by 7 bases and J by 2 bases; unmatched bases: 5. Points on this clonotype: Its antigen is unidentified.

Unique molecular identifiers were built into the TCRbeta library. In TCRdb, the PCR reads were re-called with MiXCR into one record per CDR3 protein. Of fewer than 500,000 distinct CDR3 sequences detected, around two fifths appear once; the ten largest clones hold about 30%. The V and J genes are TRBV29-1 and TRBJ1-1, with TRBD1 matching over 9 bases. This specimen was PBMCs, taken before TCRalphabeta/CD19-depleted stem cell transplant. The TCR was taken from a girl aged 2-10 years with aplastic anemia, due to receive a stem cell transplant. CDR3 in amino acids: CSGRDRDNTEAFF. As DNA, the CDR3 is TGCAGCGGTCGGGACAGGGATAACACTGAAGCTTTCTTT.